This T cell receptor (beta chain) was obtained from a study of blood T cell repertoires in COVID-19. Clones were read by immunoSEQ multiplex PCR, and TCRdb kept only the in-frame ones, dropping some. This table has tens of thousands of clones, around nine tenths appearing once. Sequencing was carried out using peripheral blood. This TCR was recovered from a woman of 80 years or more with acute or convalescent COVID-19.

CDR3 region: CASRLLAGGSYEQYF. CDR3 DNA: TGTGCCAGCAGATTACTAGCGGGGGGATCCTACGAGCAGTACTTC. The chain combines TRBV6-5 with TRBJ2-7; 12 bases align to TRBD2. Germline CDR1 MNHEY, CDR2 SVGAGI. J lost 1 base, V lost 6 bases, and 4 bases had no gene match. The CDR3 loop spans 15 amino acids.